The 11 T cell receptor beta chains below all came from one sample that was sequenced in a study of blood T cell repertoires in COVID-19. Here immunoSEQ multiplex PCR was the method, and the copy in TCRdb shows in-frame clones only, minus some. The profile shows about 150,000 clones, around nine tenths of them singletons. The source material was peripheral blood. These receptors were obtained from a human donor in a cohort sampled during active COVID-19.

The genes are TRBV6-2 or TRBV6-3 and TRBJ2-7; D is undetermined. This CDR3 has 14 amino acids. The germline V gene encodes CDR1 MNHEY and CDR2 SVGEGT. Trimming removed 1 base at V and 6 bases at J, with 13 bases between. DNA of the CDR3: TGTGCCAGCAGTTACTTTAGCCGAACATCCGAGCAGTACTTC. Protein product: CASSYFSRTSEQYF.

The chain recombines TRBV7-2 with TRBJ2-5; D might be TRBD2 (5 bases). The V and J ends lost 3 bases and 2 bases respectively, with 10 bases between them. CDR1 and CDR2 from the germline V gene are SGHTA and FQGNSA. The CDR3 sequence is 14 residues long. CDR3 in amino acids: CASSFTTGQETQYF. In DNA form, the CDR3 reads TGTGCCAGCAGCTTTACGACGGGGCAAGAGACCCAGTACTTC.

The chain uses TRBV19 and TRBJ1-2; 7 nucleotides match TRBD1. Germline values: CDR1 LNHDA, CDR2 SQIVND (reference sequence). J gave up 4 bases and V 3 bases, and 11 bases lay outside the gene matches. CDR3 size: 16 residues. CDR3 region: CASSIREIGDSYGYTF. The CDR3 DNA reads as TGTGCCAGTAGTATTCGGGAAATTGGGGACAGCTATGGCTACACCTTC.

The chain couples TRBV11-2 to TRBJ2-3, with D unclear. CDR1 and CDR2 (germline): SGHAT, FQNNGV. Trimming removed 5 bases at V and 5 bases at J, with 11 bases between. The CDR3 totals 13 residues. The CDR3 reads CASSPHFGDTQYF. The DNA for the CDR3 is TGTGCCAGCAGCCCCCATTTCGGAGATACGCAGTATTTT.

The J gene is TRBJ2-7, the V gene TRBV12-2; the table assigns TRBD2, which was not confirmed against the DNA. TRBV12-2 is a pseudogene locus. CDR3 length: 14 amino acids. For the CDR3, the DNA is TGTGCAAGTCGCTTAGTGGCCACGGGCTACGAGCAGTACTTC. This translates into CASRLVATGYEQYF.

The chain combines TRBV5-5 with TRBJ2-3, with TRBD2 matching 8 bases. CDR1 is SGHKS and CDR2 is YYEKEE in the germline V gene (reference sequence). CDR3 size: 18 residues. V was clipped by 0 bases and J by 5 bases; unmatched bases: 14. This chain's CDR3 is CASSLVSSRAGVRDTQYF. The DNA for the CDR3 is TGTGCCAGCAGCTTGGTGTCCTCCCGAGCGGGAGTCAGAGATACGCAGTATTTT.

The chain uses TRBV20-1 and TRBJ2-5, with TRBD1 as a possible D gene (5 bases). The CDR3 length is 11 residues. Germline-derived CDR1 and CDR2 are DFQATT and SNEGSKA (reference sequence). Trimming shortened V by 1 base and J by 5 bases, and 5 bases separated the two germline ends. CDR3 sequence reads: CSARGGETQYF. CDR3 bases: TGCAGTGCTAGAGGGGGCGAGACCCAGTACTTC.

The rearrangement links TRBV6-5 to TRBJ2-1, with TRBD2 as a possible D gene (5 bases). This CDR3 has 15 residues. Germline assignment: CDR1 MNHEY and CDR2 SVGAGI. V lost 0 bases and J lost 6, with 12 bases in between. CDR3 sequence reads: CASSYSGKGGNEQFF. The CDR3 region has the DNA TGTGCCAGCAGTTACTCCGGGAAAGGAGGCAATGAGCAGTTCTTC.

This chain uses TRBV7-3 with TRBJ2-1; 10 bases fit TRBD2. This CDR3 has 14 amino acids. Germline V CDR1 and CDR2: SGHTA, FQGTGA. V was pared by 5 bases and J by 5 bases, with 3 bases of the junction left unmatched. CDR3 protein: CASSSGLADNEQFF. In DNA, the CDR3 is TGTGCCAGCAGCAGCGGACTAGCGGACAATGAGCAGTTCTTC.

The CDR3 region has the DNA TGTGCCAGCAGTTTGCGACAGGGTGTTGCTGGGGCCAACGTCCTGACTTTC. The encoded protein is CASSLRQGVAGANVLTF. This chain connects TRBV6-2 or TRBV6-3 to TRBJ2-6, with 7 bases lining up with TRBD1. V trimming: 4 bases; J trimming: 2 bases; junction bases outside the gene matches: 8. The CDR3 runs to 17 residues. Germline V lookup: CDR1 MNHEY, CDR2 SVGEGT.

Worth noting for this clone: A read error may produce the germline difference seen at one junction end. The chain carries TRBV27 and TRBJ2-7, with 8 nucleotides matching TRBD2. The germline V gene has CDR1 MNHEY and CDR2 SMNVEV (reference sequence). This CDR3 is built from 13 residues. The CDR3 reads CASSLRGGAGATF. CDR3 nucleotides: TGTGCCAGCAGTCTCCGGGGGGGGGCAGGGGCCACTTTC.